This is a list of T cell receptor beta chains from one sample in a study of identifying expanded T cells in peripheral blood. Profiled with immunoSEQ multiplex PCR; TCRdb holds only in-frame clones, not every one. The sample holds tens of thousands of clones; 84% are singletons and the top ten take around 20%. The source material was blood. All receptors come from a person aged 18-70 years in good health. CDR3s include the opening cysteine and the closing phenylalanine or tryptophan. D genes are given only for firm matches. For some rows the clone size is stated as once, few or many, or as a class when expanded; others skip it.

abundance	j_gene	v_gene	d_gene	CDR3nt	CDR3aa
.	TRBJ2-7	TRBV28	TRBD2	TGTGCCAGCAGTTTGGGTGCGGGAGCGAGAGAGCAGTACTTC	CASSLGAGAREQYF
.	TRBJ2-3	TRBV7-6	.	TGTGCCAGCAGCCGGGACACCGGAGGCACAGATACGCAGTATTTT	CASSRDTGGTDTQYF
.	TRBJ2-7	TRBV18	TRBD2	TGTGCCAGCTCAATTAGCGGGACCTCCTACGAGCAGTACTTC	CASSISGTSYEQYF
.	TRBJ2-3	TRBV28	TRBD2	TGTGCCAGCAGTTTAATGGGAGGGCGAGATACGCAGTATTTT	CASSLMGGRDTQYF
many	TRBJ1-4	TRBV11-2	.	TGTGCCAGCAGACACACAGGCTACAGGGTAGAAAAACTGTTTTTT	CASRHTGYRVEKLFF
.	TRBJ2-7	TRBV7-6	TRBD2	TGTGCCAGCAGCCCCCTAGCGGACTACGAGCAGTACTTC	CASSPLADYEQYF
.	TRBJ2-1	TRBV6-6	TRBD2	TGTGCCAGCAGTTACTCAGGCGGGAGCCCCAATGAGCAGTTCTTC	CASSYSGGSPNEQFF
.	TRBJ2-3	TRBV4-2	.	TGTGCCAGCAGCCAAGAGGGGATACTCACAGATACGCAGTATTTT	CASSQEGILTDTQYF
.	TRBJ2-7	TRBV2	.	TGTGCCAGCAGTGGGGATGTGTCCTACGAGCAGTACTTC	CASSGDVSYEQYF
.	TRBJ1-2	TRBV19	.	TGTGCCAGTAGTATAGGCAGGGCGGATGGCTACACCTTC	CASSIGRADGYTF
.	TRBJ2-1	TRBV5-1	TRBD2	TGCGCCAGCAGCTGGAACCGGGGGGACAATGAGCAGTTCTTC	CASSWNRGDNEQFF
.	TRBJ2-7	TRBV5-4	.	TGTGCCAGCATCTTACGGGACTACGAGCAGTACTTC	CASILRDYEQYF
.	TRBJ2-1	TRBV4-1	TRBD2	TGCGCCAGCAGCCAAGAAACTAGCGCGGGCCGCAATGAGCAGTTCTTC	CASSQETSAGRNEQFF
.	TRBJ2-2	TRBV7-2	.	TGTGCCAGCAGCCTAGCCGGGGCAGGGGGGACCGGGGAGCTGTTTTTT	CASSLAGAGGTGELFF
.	TRBJ2-2	TRBV28	.	TGTGCCAGCAGCCCTCATCGCGGCCTGGAGAACACCGGGGAGCTGTTTTTT	CASSPHRGLENTGELFF
once	TRBJ2-1	TRBV5-6	.	TGTGCCAGCAAGGGCGGCTCCTATGAGCAGTTCTTC	CASKGGSYEQFF
.	TRBJ2-7	TRBV4-2	.	TGTGCCAGCAGCCAAGATACCGACTACGAGCAGTACTTC	CASSQDTDYEQYF
.	TRBJ1-1	TRBV29-1	.	TGCAGCGTTGGACGATGGAACACTGAAGCTTTCTTT	CSVGRWNTEAFF
.	TRBJ2-3	TRBV5-1	.	TGCGCCAGCAGCTTGGGGGACTTTAGCACAGATACGCAGTATTTT	CASSLGDFSTDTQYF
.	TRBJ2-1	TRBV7-3	TRBD1	TGTGCCAGCAGCTTAAAAAACAGGGGCAATGAGCAGTTCTTC	CASSLKNRGNEQFF
.	TRBJ2-2	TRBV2	.	TGTGCCAGCAACAGACTTATAAACACCGGGGAGCTGTTTTTT	CASNRLINTGELFF
.	TRBJ2-7	TRBV19	TRBD1	TGTGCCAGTAGCACTACCGGGACAGGGGGCTACGAGCAGTACTTC	CASSTTGTGGYEQYF
.	TRBJ1-3	TRBV6-1	.	TGTGCCAGCAGTAAGGCCCACTATGGGAACACCATATATTTT	CASSKAHYGNTIYF
.	TRBJ2-7	TRBV7-9	TRBD2	TGTGCCAGCAGCTTAGCTAGCGGGGGTATCTACGAGCAGTACTTC	CASSLASGGIYEQYF
.	TRBJ2-3	TRBV18	.	TGTGCCAGCTCACTCGAGCGCAGGGCGTACACAGATACGCAGTATTTT	CASSLERRAYTDTQYF
.	TRBJ1-2	TRBV14	.	TGTGCCAGCAGCCAAGATAGGAGGACACCCCTCGAGGGCTACACCTTC	CASSQDRRTPLEGYTF
once	TRBJ2-5	TRBV6-1	.	TGTGCCAGCAATACCGGACAAAGGTGGGAGACCCAGTACTTC	CASNTGQRWETQYF
once	TRBJ1-2	TRBV6-6	TRBD1	TGTGCCAGCAGTTACCTCGGGACAGGGGCCTATGGCTACACCTTC	CASSYLGTGAYGYTF
.	TRBJ1-2	TRBV6-6	TRBD1	TGTGCCAGTTTAATGACAGGGGAAGGCTACACCTTC	CASLMTGEGYTF
.	TRBJ2-1	TRBV10-2	.	TGCGCCAGCAGTGTAGGTGTGGAAGCGGGTCGGTACAATGAGCAGTTCTTC	CASSVGVEAGRYNEQFF
.	TRBJ1-4	TRBV29-1	.	TGCAGCGTTGAAGGAGGCCTCGGAAAACTGTTTTTT	CSVEGGLGKLFF
few	TRBJ1-2	TRBV15	.	TGTGCCACCAGGAGAGTTCCGGGACATCCCTATGGCTACACCTTC	CATRRVPGHPYGYTF
.	TRBJ1-5	TRBV28	TRBD1	TGTGCCAGCAGTACAGGGGCATGGCAGCCCCAGCATTTT	CASSTGAWQPQHF
.	TRBJ2-4	TRBV19	TRBD2	TGTGCCAGTACCCGTCGAATGGCGGGAGGAGGTTCGGACATTCAGTACTTC	CASTRRMAGGGSDIQYF
.	TRBJ2-1	TRBV6-6	.	TGTGCCAGCAGTTACTCTTATGAGCAGTTCTTC	CASSYSYEQFF
.	TRBJ2-3	TRBV9	.	TGTGCCAGCAGCGTCGACTCGTCCACAGATACGCAGTATTTT	CASSVDSSTDTQYF
.	TRBJ1-4	TRBV6-5	.	TGTGCCAGCAGGCCGGGACATTCGAATGAAAAACTGTTTTTT	CASRPGHSNEKLFF
.	TRBJ1-1	TRBV29-1	.	TGCAGCGTTCCTGGACGGGGATCGAACACTGAAGCTTTCTTT	CSVPGRGSNTEAFF
.	TRBJ2-2	TRBV5-4	.	TGTGCCAGCAGCTTGCAGGGAATAGGGACCGGGGAGCTGTTTTTT	CASSLQGIGTGELFF
.	TRBJ1-5	TRBV28	.	TGTGCCAGCAGAGTCGACCGAGGCAATCAGCCCCAGCATTTT	CASRVDRGNQPQHF
once	TRBJ2-2	TRBV27	.	TGTGCCAGCAGTTTTGGGGCAGGGACCGGGGAGCTGTTTTTT	CASSFGAGTGELFF
.	TRBJ2-2	TRBV6-5	.	TGTGCCAGCACCCGAAGTCGGGACACCGGGGAGCTGTTTTTT	CASTRSRDTGELFF
.	TRBJ2-2	TRBV7-9	.	TGTGCCAGCAGCTTAGGTTTCGCGGGAAAGAACACCGGGGAGCTGTTTTTT	CASSLGFAGKNTGELFF
.	TRBJ2-7	TRBV30	.	TGTGCCTGGAGTGTACAGGCTAGAACCTACGAGCAGTACTTC	CAWSVQARTYEQYF
.	TRBJ2-3	TRBV19	.	TGTGCCAGTAGTATAGACAGGGGCGGTACGCAGTATTTT	CASSIDRGGTQYF
.	TRBJ2-3	TRBV11-3	.	TGTGCCAGCAGTCCTGGCAGGGCGGGAGATACGCAGTATTTT	CASSPGRAGDTQYF
.	TRBJ2-5	TRBV28	TRBD1	TGTGCCAGCAGTCTAATACCAGGGGGACCTATTCAAGAGACCCAGTACTTC	CASSLIPGGPIQETQYF
.	TRBJ2-3	TRBV7-6	.	TGTGCCAGCAGCTTCGGGCAGGGCACAGATACGCAGTATTTT	CASSFGQGTDTQYF